The 3 T cell receptor beta chains reported below all come from one sample, sequenced in a study of T cell repertoires in cytomegalovirus infection. MiXCR was run by TCRdb on the reads, yielding one entry per CDR3 protein. Among approximately 1,000,000 distinct CDR3 sequences listed, approximately 31% were seen once. Their antigens are not known. Material: cultured CD8+ T cells from PBMCs, obtained from culture after CMV antigen stimulation. The receptors stem from a human donor in good health (CMV status not recorded). Some clones in this sample may be carry-over from other donors' samples.

This clonotype appeared a few times. The chain is built from TRBV20-1 and TRBJ2-5, with D hard to call. CDR1 is DFQATT and CDR2 is SNEGSKA in the germline V gene (reference sequence). With 0 bases removed from V and 2 bases from J, the gap between germline ends came to 10 bases. There are 14 residues in the CDR3. The CDR3: CSARDWEGQETQYF. CDR3 in DNA: TGCAGTGCTAGAGACTGGGAAGGGCAAGAGACCCAGTACTTC.

The genes are TRBV29-1 and TRBJ1-4; D call uncertain. Trimming cost V 3 bases and J 0 bases, with 8 bases left between them. CDR3 length: 14 residues. The germline CDR1 and CDR2 sequences are SQVTM and ANQGSEA. For the CDR3, the DNA is TGCAGCGTTGATACGGTCGCAACTAATGAAAAACTGTTTTTT. Its translation is CSVDTVATNEKLFF.

This clonotype was seen repeatedly, ten times or more. The chain combines TRBV12-3 or TRBV12-4 with TRBJ2-5, with 11 positions matching TRBD2. The CDR3 totals 15 residues. Unmatched junction bases numbered 8, after V lost 6 bases and J lost 5 bases. CDR3 in amino acids: CASRQLAGAFETQYF. The CDR3 DNA reads TGTGCCAGCAGGCAACTAGCGGGGGCTTTTGAGACCCAGTACTTC.